Many counts were recorded for the clone carrying this TCR beta chain. The sample belongs to a study of T cells in Graves' hyperthyroidism and ophthalmopathy. Trimming removed 8 bases from V and 4 bases from J; junction bases left unmatched: 13. The CDR3 is 17 residues long. RNA transcripts provided the source from which TCR beta CDR3 regions were amplified. The TCR CDR3 was amplified in a first-round RT-PCR using the HTBI primer set. TCRdb analysed the multiplex PCR reads with MiXCR anew, one entry per CDR3 protein. The sample contains 300,000 to 500,000 distinct CDR3 sequences, around 15% of which appear only once.

The sequence was obtained from a man between 50 and 59 years old with Graves' ophthalmopathy. The sample comprised blood. This chain links TRBV12-3 or TRBV12-4 with TRBJ2-1; 11 bases line up with TRBD1. This CDR3 is CASAAKTGTGGYNEQFF. CDR3 in DNA: TGTGCCAGCGCCGCAAAGACCGGGACAGGGGGTTACAATGAGCAGTTCTTC.